These T cell receptor beta chains were read from a single sample in a study of OX40 agonist ivuxolimab in advanced cancers. Clones were read by immunoSEQ multiplex PCR, and TCRdb kept only the in-frame ones, dropping some. This table holds about 67,000 clones, around 87% found once. The sample consisted of CD4+ or CD8+ T cells sorted from blood, taken in a trial of the OX40 agonist ivuxolimab. The source is an adult with an advanced solid tumor such as melanoma, head and neck, liver or kidney cancer. Each CDR3 is given with its conserved first and last residue. A D gene is named only where the DNA matches it firmly.

v_gene	d_gene	CDR3aa
TRBV19	-	CASSTGTLLGRGETQYF
TRBV9	TRBD1	CASSVAPWTGGGGYGYTF
TRBV10-3	-	CAIREQPNTEAFF
TRBV4-1	-	CASSQGTAEAFF
TRBV4-3	TRBD2	CASSQVLAGGPDTQYF
TRBV19	-	CASSRYGGRGKTGELFF
TRBV6-1	-	CASSGGSGQGTLTGELFF
TRBV2	-	CASSEEQGRNQPQHF
TRBV18	-	CASSPPFGALSFNYGYTF
TRBV30	TRBD1	CASDRDLTDTQYF
TRBV7-2	-	CASSLGLSTDTQYF
TRBV5-1	TRBD2	CASSSGGSGSGNAYEQYF
TRBV12-5	TRBD1	CASGLGDRVVNEQFF
TRBV5-5	-	CASSLESDSPYNEQFF
TRBV5-5	-	CASSFKFLQETQYF
TRBV19	-	CASSMEGINRPQHF
TRBV19	TRBD1	CASSPGSGGQPQHF
TRBV28	-	CASSSGSNQPQHF
TRBV6-6	TRBD1	CASRRAGTDVSEQYF
TRBV12-5	-	CASGLSAGSRTIYEQYF
TRBV11-2	-	CASRQQVSGGYTF
TRBV5-6	-	CASSSKEVLPTLEQYF
TRBV30	-	CAWSGVKETQYF
TRBV5-3	-	CARSLPGRTEAFF
TRBV18	-	CASSPLGGPETQYF
TRBV14	TRBD2	CASSHTVGWAGGPNEQFF
TRBV5-8	-	CASSLFRGAFRHSNQPQHF
TRBV10-3	-	CAISENPGTLHSPLHF
TRBV30	-	CAWRSLVGEQYF
TRBV2	TRBD1	CASRSDRGSEQYF
TRBV9	-	CASSVGWAVSGNTIYF
TRBV11-3	TRBD1	CASSLGDNRGLDEQYF
TRBV6-5	-	CASSYGYRSEKLFF
TRBV11-2	TRBD2	CASSLGSGGYNEQFF
TRBV19	TRBD2	CASSPGGAETQYF
TRBV6-1	TRBD1	CASSLERTGYTMGAF
TRBV19	TRBD1	CASSLQGARDEQFF
TRBV11-3	-	CASSLFSGAEETQYF
TRBV28	-	CASSLSGEGYTF
TRBV11-2	TRBD2	CASSFPSGRFRETQYF
TRBV12-5	TRBD1	CASGLVRGQGASYEQYF